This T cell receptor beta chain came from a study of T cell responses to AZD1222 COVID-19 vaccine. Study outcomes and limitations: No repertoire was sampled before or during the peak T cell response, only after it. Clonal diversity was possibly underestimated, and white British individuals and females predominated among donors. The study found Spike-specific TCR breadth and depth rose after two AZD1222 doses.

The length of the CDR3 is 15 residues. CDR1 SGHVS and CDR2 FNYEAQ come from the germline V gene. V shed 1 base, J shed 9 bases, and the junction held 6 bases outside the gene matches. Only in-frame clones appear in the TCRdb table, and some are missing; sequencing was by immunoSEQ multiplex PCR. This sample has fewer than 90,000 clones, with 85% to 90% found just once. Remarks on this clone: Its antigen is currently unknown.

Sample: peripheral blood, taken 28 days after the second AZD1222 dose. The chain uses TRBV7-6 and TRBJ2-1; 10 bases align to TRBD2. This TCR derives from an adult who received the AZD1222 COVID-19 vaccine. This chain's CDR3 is CASSLVVAGGGEQFF. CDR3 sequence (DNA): TGTGCCAGCAGCTTAGTGGTAGCGGGGGGAGGTGAGCAGTTCTTC.